This T cell receptor (beta chain) appears in the sequencing data of a study of T cells in Graves' hyperthyroidism and ophthalmopathy. This clonotype occurred many times. The antigen is not known. It was RNA transcripts that yielded the amplified TCR beta CDR3 regions. The primer set for the first-round RT-PCR of the TCR CDR3 was HTBI. Each CDR3 protein gets one entry after TCRdb re-called the multiplex PCR reads with MiXCR. Of 500,000 to 750,000 distinct CDR3 sequences listed, approximately 14% were seen once; the top ten hold around 7.8%. Trimming cost V 0 bases and J 6 bases, with 8 bases left between them. The germline V gene has CDR1 LGHDT and CDR2 YNNKEL (reference sequence). The CDR3 consists of 13 residues. Study-wide results and caveats: Prediction of ophthalmopathy progression came a median roughly 6.6 months pre-onset.

PBMCs were collected from a 10 ml volume of fresh peripheral blood. Sample: blood. This clonotype originated in a woman aged 25 to 39 with Graves' hyperthyroidism. The chain employs TRBV3-1 and TRBJ1-1, with D unclear. The CDR3 region is CASSQESRAEAFF. CDR3 bases: TGTGCCAGCAGCCAAGAAAGTCGGGCTGAAGCTTTCTTT.